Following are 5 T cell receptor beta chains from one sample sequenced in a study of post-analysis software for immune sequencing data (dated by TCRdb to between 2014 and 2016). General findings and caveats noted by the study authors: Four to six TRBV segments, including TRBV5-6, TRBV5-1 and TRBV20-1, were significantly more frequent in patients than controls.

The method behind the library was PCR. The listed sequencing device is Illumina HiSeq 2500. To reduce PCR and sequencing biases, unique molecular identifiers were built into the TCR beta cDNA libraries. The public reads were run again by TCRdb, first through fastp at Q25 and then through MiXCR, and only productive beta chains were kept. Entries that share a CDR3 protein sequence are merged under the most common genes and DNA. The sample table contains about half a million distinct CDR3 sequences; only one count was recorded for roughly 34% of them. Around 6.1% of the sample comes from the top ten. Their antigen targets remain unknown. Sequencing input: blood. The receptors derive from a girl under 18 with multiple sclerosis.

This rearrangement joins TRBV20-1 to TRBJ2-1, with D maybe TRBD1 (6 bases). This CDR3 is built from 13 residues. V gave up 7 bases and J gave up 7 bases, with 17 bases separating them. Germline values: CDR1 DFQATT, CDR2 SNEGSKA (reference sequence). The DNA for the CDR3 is TGCAGTGTCCCCCGGGCAGGGGTAAATGAGCAGTTCTTC. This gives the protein CSVPRAGVNEQFF.

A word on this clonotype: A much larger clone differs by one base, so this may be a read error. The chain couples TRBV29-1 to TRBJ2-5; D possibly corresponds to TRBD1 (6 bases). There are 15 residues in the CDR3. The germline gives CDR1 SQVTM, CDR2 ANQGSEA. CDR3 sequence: CSVESPGHGQETRYF. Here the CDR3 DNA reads TGCAGCGTTGAGTCTCCGGGACATGGACAAGAGACCCGGTACTTC.

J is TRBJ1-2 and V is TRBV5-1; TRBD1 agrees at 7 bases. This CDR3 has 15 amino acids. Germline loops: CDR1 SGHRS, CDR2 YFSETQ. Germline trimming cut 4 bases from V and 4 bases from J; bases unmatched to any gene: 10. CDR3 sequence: CASSPGQTGGYGYTF. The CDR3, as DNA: TGCGCCAGCAGCCCGGGACAGACAGGAGGCTATGGCTACACCTTC.

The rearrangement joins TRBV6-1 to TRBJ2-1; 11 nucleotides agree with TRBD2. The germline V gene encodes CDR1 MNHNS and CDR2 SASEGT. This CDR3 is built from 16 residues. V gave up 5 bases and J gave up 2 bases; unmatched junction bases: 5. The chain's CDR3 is CASSPLAGGPYNEQFF. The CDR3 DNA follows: TGTGCCAGCAGTCCTCTAGCGGGGGGCCCCTACAATGAGCAGTTCTTC.

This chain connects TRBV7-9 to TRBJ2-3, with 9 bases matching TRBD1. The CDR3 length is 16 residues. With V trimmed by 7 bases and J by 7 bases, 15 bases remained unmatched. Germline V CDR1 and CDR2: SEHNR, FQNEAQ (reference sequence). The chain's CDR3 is CASTTTSDRGWYTQYF. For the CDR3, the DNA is TGTGCCAGCACCACCACATCGGACAGGGGTTGGTATACGCAGTATTTT. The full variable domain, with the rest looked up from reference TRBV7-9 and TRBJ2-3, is DTGVSQNPRHKITKRGQNVTFRCDPISEHNRLYWYRQTLGQGPEFLTYFQNEAQLEKSRLLSDRFSAERPKGSFSTLEIQRTEQGDSAMYLCASTTTSDRGWYTQYFGPGTRLTVL.